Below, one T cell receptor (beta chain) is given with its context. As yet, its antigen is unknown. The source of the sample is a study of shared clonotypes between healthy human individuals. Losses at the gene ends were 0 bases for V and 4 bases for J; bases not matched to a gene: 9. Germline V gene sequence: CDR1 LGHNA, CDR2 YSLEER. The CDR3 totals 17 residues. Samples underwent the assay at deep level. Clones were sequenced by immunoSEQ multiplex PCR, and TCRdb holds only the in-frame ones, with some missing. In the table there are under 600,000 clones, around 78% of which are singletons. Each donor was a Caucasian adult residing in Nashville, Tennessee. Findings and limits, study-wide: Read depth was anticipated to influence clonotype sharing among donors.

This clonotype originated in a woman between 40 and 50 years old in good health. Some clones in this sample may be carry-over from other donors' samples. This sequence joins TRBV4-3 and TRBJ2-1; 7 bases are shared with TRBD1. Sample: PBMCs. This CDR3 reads CASSQDRDSAGYNEQFF. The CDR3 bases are TGCGCCAGCAGCCAAGATAGGGACAGCGCTGGATACAATGAGCAGTTCTTC.